This T cell receptor (beta chain) was recovered during a study of radiation and T cells in renal cell carcinoma (TCRdb year 2020). Turning to the overall study: The samples were obtained from a clinical trial, where primary renal cell carcinomas were treated with 15 Gy stereotactic body radiation therapy and then removed by nephrectomy 4 weeks afterward. A total of around 50 samples underwent TCR beta sequencing, made up of about 26 tumors and about 27 peripheral blood samples. A total of 4 million to 5 million unique CDR3 nucleotide sequences, encoding more than 2 million unique CDR3 amino acid sequences, were found across all 50 or so samples.

Beyond this particular receptor, the publication reports: Changes in the blood repertoire were not tracked past 4 weeks after treatment. In blood, the top tumor clonotypes increased from baseline to 2 weeks after radiation and then shrank by 4 weeks, which suggests a temporary expansion of tumor-resident clones. Effects of radiation dose or scheduling on the TCR repertoire could not be addressed with the single-armed trial design. Because no pretreatment tumor biopsies were available, whether clonotypes were present in the tumor at baseline could not be determined.

According to the study, the label for this sample's time point signals: blood 2 weeks post-SBRT. The treatment or condition label, as the study defines it: 15 Gy SBRT to primary tumor, nephrectomy 4 weeks later. To follow tumor-enriched clonotypes, serial peripheral blood was collected from radiation-treated patients at baseline and at 2 weeks and 4 weeks after SBRT. Every patient's renal cell carcinoma showed clear cell pathology. Genomic DNA for TCR sequencing was prepared using the QIAamp DNA Blood Mini Kit (Qiagen). The analyses included only samples that passed all quality control checks. Of note for this clone: Its antigen remains unidentified. Per-base qualities were not stored, and no clone one base away is much larger.

From the cysteine through the phenylalanine, the CDR3 covers 14 amino acids. Only CDR3 DNA remains: 42 bases, in frame from the first base. From a lookup of the germline V gene, CDR1 and CDR2 are MNHEY and SVGAGI. Compared with germline, V lacks 0 bases and J lacks 14 bases; bases without a gene match: 7. Following the manufacturer's recommendations, the immunoSEQ kit was used to generate TCR beta libraries from genomic DNA. For library preparation, a first multiplex PCR was performed with proprietary primers, followed by a second PCR in which unique barcodes were added, and bead cleanups were performed after each round. A positive control reaction and a negative control reaction, both provided in the kit, were run with every batch of samples. The final libraries were assessed on an Agilent 4200 TapeStation D1000 ScreenTape, pooled by volume, and quantified by qPCR. An Illumina NextSeq500 fitted with a MidOutput 150-cycle cartridge performed the sequencing, running 156 Read1 cycles and 15 Index1 cycles with the kit's custom primers. The pooled library was loaded at approximately 0.95 pM with roughly 20% PhiX control spiked in. The original methods were these. The vendor-processed data were analyzed in R, and a clonotype was defined as all T cells that share the same CDR3 nucleotide sequence. In the clone abundance analyses, frequencies were normalized to the 10,000 most abundant clones in each sample. Public T cell clones, averaging fewer than five per sample, were removed before analysis. A difference in abundance of at least 32-fold between compartments was used to define tumor-enriched and baseline blood-enriched clonotypes. Clonotypes expanded or contracted between blood time points were identified with a beta-binomial differential abundance model. Tumor-blood repertoire similarity was measured with the Baroni-Urbani and Buser coefficient, and groups were compared using two-tailed Wilcoxon tests in R. The clones in this table, taken by TCRdb from immuneACCESS, are in-frame only. Not every clone is retained; where verified, under half of the shortfall comes from an unresolved V gene, and the cause of the rest is unknown. V and J calls and clone size are given by that table; D and trimming were obtained from the DNA. Across this sample there are 150,000 to 190,000 clones, with roughly 86% seen only once. 10% to 15% of the sample rests with the top ten.

The clonotype originates from a woman in her forties or fifties with renal cell carcinoma. The sequence links TRBV6-5 to TRBJ2-2; TRBD1 aligns with 9 central bases. This sample comprised blood, obtained from a patient whose treatment included radiotherapy and nephrectomy. CDR3 protein: CASSYSWGQGGLFF. The sequence in DNA is TGTGCCAGCAGTTACTCTTGGGGACAGGGTGGACTGTTTTTT.